The subject of this entry is one T cell receptor beta chain. The antigen is undetermined. The repertoire was sequenced with immunoSEQ multiplex PCR; TCRdb's copy has only in-frame clones and lacks some. Here the sample spans about 100,000 clones, approximately 83% being singletons. The data originate from a study of radiotherapy plus CTLA-4 blockade in lung cancer. Study context: In approximately 17% of patients, objective responses were seen; 31% had disease control.

Regarding the study as a whole: Increased serum interferon-beta after radiation also reportedly predicted response strongly. Blood TCR clones of tumor origin expanded after radiotherapy plus ipilimumab.

CDR3 length: 16 residues. The germline V and J ends were trimmed by 2 bases and 0 bases, with 12 bases remaining between them. From germline, CDR1 is SGHVS and CDR2 FQNEAQ. The material was peripheral blood, obtained from a patient treated with radiotherapy plus ipilimumab. This clonotype was obtained from a human donor with non-small cell lung cancer who had stable disease on radiotherapy plus ipilimumab. The rearrangement links TRBV7-8 to TRBJ2-3; D unclear. The CDR3 nucleotides read TGTGCCAGCAGCTTAAAGGCCTTCCCTAGCACAGATACGCAGTATTTT. This encodes CASSLKAFPSTDTQYF.